Presented here are 20 T cell receptor beta chains from one specimen sequenced in a study of radiotherapy plus CTLA-4 blockade in lung cancer. Sequenced by immunoSEQ multiplex PCR; TCRdb stores in-frame clones only, minus some. The sample lists 90,000 to 130,000 clones; roughly four fifths were seen once. The sequenced sample was peripheral blood, obtained from a patient treated with radiotherapy plus ipilimumab. All receptors derive from a human donor with non-small cell lung cancer that progressed on radiotherapy plus ipilimumab. Some clones in this sample may be carry-over from other donors' samples.

The chain has TRBV6-5 and TRBJ2-7; no clear D gene. V lost 5 bases, J lost 4 bases, and 18 bases lay in between. This CDR3 contains 15 residues. CDR1 and CDR2 from the germline V gene are MNHEY and SVGAGI. Here the CDR3 reads CASSHQAGSPYEQYF. The CDR3, as DNA: TGTGCCAGCAGTCATCAAGCCGGGTCTCCTTACGAGCAGTACTTC.

This chain links TRBV9 with TRBJ2-3; D is ambiguous. Trimming cost V 0 bases and J 6 bases, with 2 bases left between them. Germline loops: CDR1 SGDLS, CDR2 YYNGEE. This CDR3 contains 11 residues. CDR3 residues: CASSVADTQYF. The CDR3 nucleotides are TGTGCCAGCAGCGTAGCGGATACGCAGTATTTT.

The table lists this clone with a count of one. The chain carries TRBV18 and TRBJ1-5, with D maybe TRBD1 (5 bases). There are 14 residues in the CDR3. Trimming stripped 5 bases from V and 15 bases from J, with 23 bases between. Germline V lookup: CDR1 KGHSH, CDR2 LQKENI. The CDR3 DNA reads as TGTGCCAGCTCAATTGGGACGGGCCCGGCCGCGACGCATTTT. This sequence encodes CASSIGTGPAATHF.

In its sample, this clone was seen once. The chain is built from TRBV18 and TRBJ1-2; 9 nucleotides agree with TRBD1. CDR1 is KGHSH, CDR2 LQKENI, per germline. The CDR3 is made up of 14 amino acids. Losses at the gene ends were 4 bases for V and 5 bases for J; bases not matched to a gene: 5. CDR3 loop: CASSRGQGEYGYTF. The DNA of the CDR3 is TGTGCCAGCTCACGGGGACAGGGAGAGTATGGCTACACCTTC.

To note about this clone: Here the CDR3 omits its conserved ending phenylalanine or tryptophan, so a read error is the likely source. This rearrangement joins TRBV5-6 to TRBJ2-7, with TRBD1 matching over 8 bases. CDR3 length: 12 amino acids. The V segment lost 5 bases and the J segment 2 bases; nucleotides outside the gene matches: 0. CDR1 is SGHDT and CDR2 is YYEEEE in the germline V gene. This CDR3 reads CASRGQAYEQYL. CDR3 coding DNA: TGTGCCAGCAGGGGACAGGCCTACGAGCAGTACCTC.

Only a few counts were recorded for this clone. This chain connects TRBV4-3 to TRBJ1-3; D unclear. Trimming left V 4 bases short and J 2 bases short, with 12 bases between. Germline loops: CDR1 LGHNA, CDR2 YSLEER. The CDR3 runs to 15 residues. CDR3 nucleotides: TGCGCCAGCAGCCCCCAATGGACGGCTGGAAACACCATATATTTT. Amino acids: CASSPQWTAGNTIYF.

This chain connects TRBV6-5 to TRBJ1-2; no clear D. CDR1 and CDR2 from the germline V gene are MNHEY and SVGAGI. This CDR3 has 12 residues. Trimming stripped 5 bases from V and 4 bases from J, with 8 bases between. DNA of the CDR3: TGTGCCAGCAGTGAGGGTCCCTATGGCTACACCTTC. Amino acids: CASSEGPYGYTF.

This chain connects TRBV11-2 to TRBJ2-3; D is unclear. Germline V gene lookup returns CDR1 SGHAT and CDR2 FQNNGV. The CDR3 has 13 residues. V was cut by 1 base and J by 1 base, with 3 bases left in between. CDR3 protein: CASSLGGTDTQYF. The CDR3 nucleotides read TGTGCCAGCAGCTTAGGTGGCACAGATACGCAGTATTTT.

The rearrangement links TRBV6-4 to TRBJ1-5; 9 bases are shared with TRBD1. The CDR3 is 16 residues long. Unmatched junction bases numbered 11, after V lost 5 bases and J lost 6 bases. Germline assignment: CDR1 MRHNA and CDR2 SNTAGT. Here the CDR3 DNA reads TGTGCCAGCAGTCCCGACCCACAGGGGGCTGGTCAGCCCCAGCATTTT. Translated: CASSPDPQGAGQPQHF.

The V gene is TRBV19, the J gene TRBJ1-2; 7 bases align to TRBD1. Germline CDR1 LNHDA, CDR2 SQIVND (reference sequence). The CDR3 length is 13 residues. The trim removed 6 bases at V and 5 bases at J, leaving 6 bases unmatched. As DNA, the CDR3 is TGTGCCAGTAGCGCAGGGACAGTTTATGGCTACACCTTC. Residues: CASSAGTVYGYTF.

The chain employs TRBV7-3 and TRBJ2-2; 7 bases line up with TRBD2. V dropped 4 bases and J dropped 12; count of bases not matched to a gene: 5. CDR3 length: 12 residues. From germline, CDR1 is SGHTA and CDR2 FQGTGA. The CDR3 protein is CASSSWEGKLFF. CDR3 bases: TGTGCCAGCAGCTCCTGGGAGGGGAAGCTGTTTTTT.

The chain employs TRBV5-4 and TRBJ1-6; 9 nucleotides match TRBD1. The CDR3 sequence is 14 residues long. CDR1 and CDR2 (germline): SGHNT, YYREEE (reference sequence). V shed 5 bases, J shed 8 bases, and the junction held 5 bases outside the gene matches. CDR3 in DNA: TGTGCCAGCAGTAGGGGACAGGGAGATTCACCCCTCCACTTT. This gives the protein CASSRGQGDSPLHF.

On this clone itself: One end of the junction is discordant with germline, which a read error may explain. This sequence joins TRBV10-3 and TRBJ2-5; either TRBD1 or TRBD2 may fit D (5 bases each). Looked up from germline, CDR1 is ENHRY and CDR2 is SYGVKD. There are 17 residues in the CDR3. The CDR3 bases are TGTGCCATCAGTGAGTCGGGGCGCGGCGGACTCCAAGAGATCCAGTACTTC. Protein sequence: CAISESGRGGLQEIQYF.

This clone was seen only a few times. The genes are TRBV2 and TRBJ1-2, with 7 bases lining up with TRBD1. Germline CDR1 is SNHLY and CDR2 is FYNNEI. The CDR3 sequence is 12 residues long. Trimming took 7 bases from V and 6 from J; bases not matched to a gene: 5. CDR3 loop: CASTSTGDGYTF. The DNA of the CDR3 is TGTGCCAGCACGTCAACAGGGGATGGCTACACCTTC.

The CDR3 spells CASSLIGNNEQFF. The CDR3 DNA is TGTGCCAGCAGCTTAATCGGGAACAATGAGCAGTTCTTC. The chain carries TRBV11-2 and TRBJ2-1, with D perhaps matching TRBD2 (5 bases). Germline CDR1 is SGHAT and CDR2 is FQNNGV. Trimming left V 2 bases short and J 5 bases short, with 7 bases between. CDR3 size: 13 residues.

The chain uses TRBV7-6 and TRBJ1-3, with 9 bases that match TRBD1. V lost 5 bases, J lost 4 bases, and 6 bases stayed unmatched. The germline V gene has CDR1 SGHVS and CDR2 FNYEAQ. The CDR3 contains 15 residues. CDR3 protein: CASSEQGAGGNTIYF. The CDR3 bases are TGTGCCAGCAGCGAACAGGGGGCCGGGGGAAACACCATATATTTT.

The V call is TRBV9, the J call TRBJ2-7, with D tentatively TRBD2 (6 bases). The CDR3 is 15 residues long. Germline lookup yields CDR1 SGDLS and CDR2 YYNGEE. Trimming took 2 bases from V and 3 from J, leaving 15 bases between them. This CDR3 is CASSVAGTHVYEQYF. CDR3 coding DNA: TGTGCCAGCAGCGTCGCCGGGACTCATGTCTACGAGCAGTACTTC.

The gene calls are TRBV5-8 and TRBJ1-2; D ambiguous. Germline assignment: CDR1 SGHTS and CDR2 YDEGEE. The CDR3 has 13 amino acids. With 2 bases removed from V and 2 bases from J, the gap between germline ends came to 7 bases. The CDR3 loop reads CASSFEGNYGYTF. The CDR3 DNA sequence: TGTGCCAGCAGCTTCGAAGGAAACTATGGCTACACCTTC.

V is TRBV9 and J is TRBJ2-2; 7 positions agree with TRBD1. From germline, CDR1 is SGDLS and CDR2 YYNGEE. Germline trimming cut 0 bases from V and 8 bases from J; bases unmatched to any gene: 10. The CDR3 extends over 16 amino acids. The CDR3 protein is CASSVAERQGRGELFF. DNA for the CDR3: TGTGCCAGCAGCGTAGCGGAAAGACAGGGCCGGGGGGAGCTGTTTTTT. The variable domain in full, with the rest retrieved from reference TRBV9 and TRBJ2-2, is DSGVTQTPKHLITATGQRVTLRCSPRSGDLSVYWYQQSLDQGLQFLIQYYNGEERAKGNILERFSAQQFPDLHSELNLSSLELGDSALYFCASSVAERQGRGELFFGEGSRLTVL.

V and J are TRBV10-3 and TRBJ2-3, with D possibly matching TRBD2 (5 bases). Trimming cost V 6 bases and J 2 bases, with 24 bases left between them. CDR1 and CDR2 from the germline V gene are ENHRY and SYGVKD. CDR3 length equals 18 residues. The CDR3 nucleotides are TGTGCCATCAGCGAAGGTCCCTCCGGGAAAATCACCACAGATACGCAGTATTTT. It codes for CAISEGPSGKITTDTQYF.